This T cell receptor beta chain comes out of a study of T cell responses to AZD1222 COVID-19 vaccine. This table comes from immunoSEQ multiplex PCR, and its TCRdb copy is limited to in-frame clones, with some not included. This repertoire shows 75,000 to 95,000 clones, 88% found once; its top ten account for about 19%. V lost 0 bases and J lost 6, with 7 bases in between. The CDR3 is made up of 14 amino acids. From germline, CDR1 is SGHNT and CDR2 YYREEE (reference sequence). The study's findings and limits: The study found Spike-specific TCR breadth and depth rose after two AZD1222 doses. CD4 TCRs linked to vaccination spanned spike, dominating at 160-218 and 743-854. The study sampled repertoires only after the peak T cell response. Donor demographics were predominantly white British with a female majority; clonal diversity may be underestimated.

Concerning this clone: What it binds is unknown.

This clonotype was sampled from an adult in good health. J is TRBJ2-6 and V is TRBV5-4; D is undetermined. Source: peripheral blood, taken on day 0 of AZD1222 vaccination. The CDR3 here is CASSLGDMANVLTF. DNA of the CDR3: TGTGCCAGCAGCTTGGGGGATATGGCCAACGTCCTGACTTTC.